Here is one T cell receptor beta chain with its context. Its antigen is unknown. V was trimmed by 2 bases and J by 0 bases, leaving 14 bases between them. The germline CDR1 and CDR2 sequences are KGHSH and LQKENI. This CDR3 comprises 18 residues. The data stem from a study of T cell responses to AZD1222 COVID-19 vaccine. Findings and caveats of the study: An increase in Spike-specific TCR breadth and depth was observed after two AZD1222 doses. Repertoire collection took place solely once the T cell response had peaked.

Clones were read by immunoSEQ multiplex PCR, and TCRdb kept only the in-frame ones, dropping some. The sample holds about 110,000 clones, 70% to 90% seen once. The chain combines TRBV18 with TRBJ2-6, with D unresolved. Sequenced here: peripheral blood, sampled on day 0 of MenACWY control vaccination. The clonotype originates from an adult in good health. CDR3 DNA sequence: TGTGCCAGCTCACCATATCCCCCGAACAGCTCTGGGGCCAACGTCCTGACTTTC. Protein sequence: CASSPYPPNSSGANVLTF. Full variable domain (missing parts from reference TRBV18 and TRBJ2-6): NAGVMQNPRHLVRRRGQEARLRCSPMKGHSHVYWYRQLPEEGLKFMVYLQKENIIDESGMPKERFSAEFPKEGPSILRIQQVVRGDSAAYFCASSPYPPNSSGANVLTFGAGSRLTVL.